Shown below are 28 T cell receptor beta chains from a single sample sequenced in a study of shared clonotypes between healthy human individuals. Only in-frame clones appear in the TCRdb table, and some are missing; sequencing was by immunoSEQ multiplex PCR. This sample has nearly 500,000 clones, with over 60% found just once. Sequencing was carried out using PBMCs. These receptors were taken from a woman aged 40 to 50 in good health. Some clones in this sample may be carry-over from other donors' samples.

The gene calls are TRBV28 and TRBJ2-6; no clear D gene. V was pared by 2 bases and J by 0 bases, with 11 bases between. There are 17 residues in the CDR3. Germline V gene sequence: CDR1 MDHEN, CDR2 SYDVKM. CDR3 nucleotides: TGTGCCAGCAGTTTAAACGGGTGGAACTCTGGGGCCAACGTCCTGACTTTC. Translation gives CASSLNGWNSGANVLTF.

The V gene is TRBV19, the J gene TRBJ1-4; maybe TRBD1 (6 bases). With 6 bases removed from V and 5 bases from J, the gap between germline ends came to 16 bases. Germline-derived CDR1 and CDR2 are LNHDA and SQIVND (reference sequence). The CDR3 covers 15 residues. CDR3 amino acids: CASRGSRQGNEKLFF. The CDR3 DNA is TGTGCCAGTAGGGGCAGCCGGCAGGGGAATGAAAAACTGTTTTTT.

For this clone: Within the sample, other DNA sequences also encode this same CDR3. The CDR3 is CASSLEGAYEQYF. The DNA of the CDR3 is TGCGCCAGCAGCTTGGAAGGGGCCTACGAGCAGTACTTC. V gene TRBV5-1 combines with J gene TRBJ2-7; D might be TRBD1 (5 bases). CDR1 is SGHRS and CDR2 is YFSETQ in the germline V gene. CDR3 size: 13 residues. Between the trimmed V and J ends, which lost 0 bases and 2 bases, there was a span of 6 bases.

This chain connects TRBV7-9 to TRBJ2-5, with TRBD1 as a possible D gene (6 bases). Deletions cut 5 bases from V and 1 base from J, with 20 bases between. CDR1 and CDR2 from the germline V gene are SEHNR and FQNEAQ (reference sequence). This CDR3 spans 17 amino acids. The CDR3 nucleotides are TGTGCCAGCAGCATCCCGGGTGGGGGCCCTGGCCAAGAGACCCAGTACTTC. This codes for CASSIPGGGPGQETQYF.

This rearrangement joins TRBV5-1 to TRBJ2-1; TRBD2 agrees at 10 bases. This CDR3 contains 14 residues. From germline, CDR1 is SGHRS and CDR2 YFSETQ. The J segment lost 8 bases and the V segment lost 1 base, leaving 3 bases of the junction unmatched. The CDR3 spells CASSLTSGNHEQFF. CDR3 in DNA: TGCGCCAGCAGCTTGACTAGCGGGAACCATGAGCAGTTCTTC.

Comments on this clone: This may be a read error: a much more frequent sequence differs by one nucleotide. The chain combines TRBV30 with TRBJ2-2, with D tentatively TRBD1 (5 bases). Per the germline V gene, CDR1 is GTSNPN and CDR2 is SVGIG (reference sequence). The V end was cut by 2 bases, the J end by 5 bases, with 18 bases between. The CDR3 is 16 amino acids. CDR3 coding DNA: TGTGCCTGGAGTCCCCTGGGGCAGCGATCTACCGGGGAGCTGTTTTTT. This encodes CAWSPLGQRSTGELFF.

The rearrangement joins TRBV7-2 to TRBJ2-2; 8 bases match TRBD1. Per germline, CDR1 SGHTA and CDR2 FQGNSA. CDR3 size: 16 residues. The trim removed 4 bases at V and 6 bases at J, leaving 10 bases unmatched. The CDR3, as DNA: TGTGCCAGCAGCTACCGGGACAGGCTTACCGCCGGGGAGCTGTTTTTT. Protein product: CASSYRDRLTAGELFF. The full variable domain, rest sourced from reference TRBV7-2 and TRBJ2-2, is GAGVSQSPSNKVTEKGKDVELRCDPISGHTALYWYRQSLGQGLEFLIYFQGNSAPDKSGLPSDRFSAERTGGSVSTLTIQRTQQEDSAVYLCASSYRDRLTAGELFFGEGSRLTVL.

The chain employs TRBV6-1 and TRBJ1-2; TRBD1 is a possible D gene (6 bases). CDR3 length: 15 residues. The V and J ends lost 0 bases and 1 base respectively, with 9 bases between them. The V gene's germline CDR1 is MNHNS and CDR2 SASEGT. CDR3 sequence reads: CASSEAGQNNYGYTF. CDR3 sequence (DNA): TGTGCCAGCAGTGAAGCGGGACAAAATAACTATGGCTACACCTTC.

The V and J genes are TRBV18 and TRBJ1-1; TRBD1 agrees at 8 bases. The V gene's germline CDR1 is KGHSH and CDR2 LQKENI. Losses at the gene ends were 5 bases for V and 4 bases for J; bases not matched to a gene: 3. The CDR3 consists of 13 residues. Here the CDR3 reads CASSATGGTEAFF. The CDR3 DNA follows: TGTGCCAGCTCAGCAACAGGGGGCACTGAAGCTTTCTTT.

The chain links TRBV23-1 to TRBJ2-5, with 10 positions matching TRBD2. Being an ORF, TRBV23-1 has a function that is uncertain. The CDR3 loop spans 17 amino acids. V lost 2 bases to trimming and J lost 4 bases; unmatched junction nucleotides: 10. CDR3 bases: TGCGCCAGCAGTCAACTAGCGGGAGAAAGAGCGCGAGAGACCCAGTACTTC. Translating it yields CASSQLAGERARETQYF.

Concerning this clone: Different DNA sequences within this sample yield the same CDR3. CDR3 in DNA: TGCAGCGCCGGGACAGGGTCCTACGAGCAGTACTTC. Protein: CSAGTGSYEQYF. The chain has TRBV29-1 and TRBJ2-7; 9 nucleotides align to TRBD1. The CDR3 has 12 amino acids. In germline, CDR1 is SQVTM, CDR2 ANQGSEA. Trimming cost V 7 bases and J 1 base; bases outside gene matches: 2.

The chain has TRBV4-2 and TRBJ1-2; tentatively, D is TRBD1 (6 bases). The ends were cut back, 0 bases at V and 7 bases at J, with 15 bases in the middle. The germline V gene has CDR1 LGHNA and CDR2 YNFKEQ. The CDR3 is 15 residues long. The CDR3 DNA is TGTGCCAGCAGCCAAGAATCTTCCACCAGGGGTGGCTACACCTTC. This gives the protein CASSQESSTRGGYTF.

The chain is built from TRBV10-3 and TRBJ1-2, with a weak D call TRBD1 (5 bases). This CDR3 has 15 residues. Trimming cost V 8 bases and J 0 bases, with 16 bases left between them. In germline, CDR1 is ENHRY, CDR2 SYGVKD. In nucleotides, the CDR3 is TGTGCCATCTCTGGCGGACAAAGGGCTAACTATGGCTACACCTTC. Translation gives CAISGGQRANYGYTF.

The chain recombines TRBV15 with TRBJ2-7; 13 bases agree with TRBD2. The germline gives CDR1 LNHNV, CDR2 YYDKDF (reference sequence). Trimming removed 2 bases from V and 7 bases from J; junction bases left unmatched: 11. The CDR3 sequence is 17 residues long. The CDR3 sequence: CATSRPLGGLAGEEQYF. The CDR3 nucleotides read TGTGCCACCAGCAGACCTTTGGGAGGACTAGCGGGAGAAGAGCAGTACTTC.

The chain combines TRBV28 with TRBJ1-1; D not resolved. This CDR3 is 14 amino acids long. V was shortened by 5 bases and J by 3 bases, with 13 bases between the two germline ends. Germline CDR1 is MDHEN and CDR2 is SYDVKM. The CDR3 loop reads CASSPPGFYTEAFF. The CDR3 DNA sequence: TGTGCCAGCAGTCCCCCGGGGTTTTACACTGAAGCTTTCTTT.

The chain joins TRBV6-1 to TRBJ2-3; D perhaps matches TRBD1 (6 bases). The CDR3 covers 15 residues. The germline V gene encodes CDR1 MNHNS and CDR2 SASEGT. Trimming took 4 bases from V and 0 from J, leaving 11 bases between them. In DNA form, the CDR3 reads TGTGCCAGCAGTGCCAGACAGGTTAGCACAGATACGCAGTATTTT. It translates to CASSARQVSTDTQYF.

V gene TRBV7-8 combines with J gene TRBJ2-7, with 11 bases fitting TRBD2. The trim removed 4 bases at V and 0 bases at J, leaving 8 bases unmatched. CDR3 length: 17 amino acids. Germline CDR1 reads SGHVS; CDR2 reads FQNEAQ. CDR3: CASSSSIAGGPSYEQYF. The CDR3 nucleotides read TGTGCCAGCAGCTCCTCTATAGCGGGAGGGCCCTCCTACGAGCAGTACTTC. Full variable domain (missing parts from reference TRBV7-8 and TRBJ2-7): GAGVSQSPRYKVAKRGQDVALRCDPISGHVSLFWYQQALGQGPEFLTYFQNEAQLDKSGLPSDRFFAERPEGSVSTLKIQRTQQEDSAVYLCASSSSIAGGPSYEQYFGPGTRLTVT.

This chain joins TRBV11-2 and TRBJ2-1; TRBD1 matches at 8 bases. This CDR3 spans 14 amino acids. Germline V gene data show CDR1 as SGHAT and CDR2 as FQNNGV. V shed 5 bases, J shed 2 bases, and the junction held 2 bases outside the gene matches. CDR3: CASSKQGAYNEQFF. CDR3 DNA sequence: TGTGCCAGCAGCAAACAGGGGGCCTACAATGAGCAGTTCTTC.

The CDR3 coding sequence is TGTGCCAGCAGTCCGGACAGGGGATACCTTAACTATGGCTACACCTTC. This sequence encodes CASSPDRGYLNYGYTF. The chain links TRBV28 to TRBJ1-2; the match to TRBD1 covers 9 bases. This CDR3 is built from 16 residues. CDR1 and CDR2 (germline): MDHEN, SYDVKM. With 5 bases clipped from V and 1 base from J, the junction kept 8 bases outside the gene matches.

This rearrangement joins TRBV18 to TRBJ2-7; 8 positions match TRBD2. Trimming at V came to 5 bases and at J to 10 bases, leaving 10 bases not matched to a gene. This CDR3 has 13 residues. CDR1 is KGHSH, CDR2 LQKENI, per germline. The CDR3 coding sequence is TGTGCCAGCTCAGGGGGGACTAGTGAACTACAGTACTTC. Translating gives CASSGGTSELQYF.

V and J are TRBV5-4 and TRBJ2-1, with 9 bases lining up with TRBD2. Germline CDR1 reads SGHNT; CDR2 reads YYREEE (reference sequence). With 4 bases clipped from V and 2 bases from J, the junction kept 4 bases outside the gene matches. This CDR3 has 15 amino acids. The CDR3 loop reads CASSLTSGTYNEQFF. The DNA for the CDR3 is TGTGCCAGCAGCCTGACTAGCGGAACCTACAATGAGCAGTTCTTC.

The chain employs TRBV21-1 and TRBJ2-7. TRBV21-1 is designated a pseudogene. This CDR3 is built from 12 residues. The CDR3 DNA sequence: TGTGCCAGGGGCCCTAGCTCCTACGAGCAGTACTTC. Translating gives CARGPSSYEQYF.

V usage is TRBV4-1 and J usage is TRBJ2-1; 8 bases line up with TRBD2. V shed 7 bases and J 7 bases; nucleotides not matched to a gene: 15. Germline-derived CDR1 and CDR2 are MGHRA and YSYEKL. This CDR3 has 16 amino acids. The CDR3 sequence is CASNLPGLGRGNEQFF. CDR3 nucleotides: TGCGCCAGCAATCTACCGGGACTAGGTCGAGGGAATGAGCAGTTCTTC.

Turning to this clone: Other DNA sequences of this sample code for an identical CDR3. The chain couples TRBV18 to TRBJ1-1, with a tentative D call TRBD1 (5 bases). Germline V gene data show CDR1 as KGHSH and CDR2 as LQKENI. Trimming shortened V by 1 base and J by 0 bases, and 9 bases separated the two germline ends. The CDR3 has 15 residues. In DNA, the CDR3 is TGTGCCAGCTCACCACGGGGCGGGATGAACACTGAAGCTTTCTTT. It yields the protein CASSPRGGMNTEAFF. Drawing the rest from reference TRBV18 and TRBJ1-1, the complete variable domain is NAGVMQNPRHLVRRRGQEARLRCSPMKGHSHVYWYRQLPEEGLKFMVYLQKENIIDESGMPKERFSAEFPKEGPSILRIQQVVRGDSAAYFCASSPRGGMNTEAFFGQGTRLTVV.

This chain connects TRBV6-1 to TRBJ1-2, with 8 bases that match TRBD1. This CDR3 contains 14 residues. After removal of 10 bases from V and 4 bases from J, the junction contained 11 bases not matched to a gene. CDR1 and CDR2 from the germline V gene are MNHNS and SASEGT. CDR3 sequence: CAIQQGAGSYGYTF. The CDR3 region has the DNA TGTGCCATCCAGCAGGGGGCAGGCAGCTATGGCTACACCTTC.

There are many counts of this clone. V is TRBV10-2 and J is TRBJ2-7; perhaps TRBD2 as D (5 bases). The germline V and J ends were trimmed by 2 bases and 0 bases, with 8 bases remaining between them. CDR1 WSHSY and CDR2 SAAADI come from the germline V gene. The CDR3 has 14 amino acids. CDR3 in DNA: TGCGCCAGCAGTGAGACGGGGTTCTCCTACGAGCAGTACTTC. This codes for CASSETGFSYEQYF.

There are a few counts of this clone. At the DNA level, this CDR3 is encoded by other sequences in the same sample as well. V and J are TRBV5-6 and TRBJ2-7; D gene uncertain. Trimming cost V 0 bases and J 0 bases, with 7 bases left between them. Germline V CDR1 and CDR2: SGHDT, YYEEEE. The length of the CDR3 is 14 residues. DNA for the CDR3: TGTGCCAGCAGCTTGGGTGGGAACTCCTACGAGCAGTACTTC. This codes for CASSLGGNSYEQYF. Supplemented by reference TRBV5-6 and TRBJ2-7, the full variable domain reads DAGVTQSPTHLIKTRGQQVTLRCSPKSGHDTVSWYQQALGQGPQFIFQYYEEEERQRGNFPDRFSGHQFPNYSSELNVNALLLGDSALYLCASSLGGNSYEQYFGPGTRLTVT.

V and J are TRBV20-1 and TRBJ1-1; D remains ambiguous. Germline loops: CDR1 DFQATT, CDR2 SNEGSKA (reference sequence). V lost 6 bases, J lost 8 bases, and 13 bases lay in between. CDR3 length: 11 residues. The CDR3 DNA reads TGCAGTGCCCTTCCGGGTTACGAAGCTTTCTTT. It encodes CSALPGYEAFF.